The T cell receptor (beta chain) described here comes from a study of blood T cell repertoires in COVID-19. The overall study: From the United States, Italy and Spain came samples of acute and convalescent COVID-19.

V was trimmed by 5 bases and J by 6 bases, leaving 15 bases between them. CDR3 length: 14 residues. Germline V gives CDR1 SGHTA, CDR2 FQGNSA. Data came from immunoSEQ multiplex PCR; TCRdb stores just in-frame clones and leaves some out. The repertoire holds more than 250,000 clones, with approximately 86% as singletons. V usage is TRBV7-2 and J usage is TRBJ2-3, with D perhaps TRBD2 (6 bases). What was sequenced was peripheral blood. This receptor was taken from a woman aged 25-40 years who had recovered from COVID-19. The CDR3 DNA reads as TGTGCCAGCAGCCTAAGACTAGTAGGCGATACGCAGTATTTT. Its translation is CASSLRLVGDTQYF.